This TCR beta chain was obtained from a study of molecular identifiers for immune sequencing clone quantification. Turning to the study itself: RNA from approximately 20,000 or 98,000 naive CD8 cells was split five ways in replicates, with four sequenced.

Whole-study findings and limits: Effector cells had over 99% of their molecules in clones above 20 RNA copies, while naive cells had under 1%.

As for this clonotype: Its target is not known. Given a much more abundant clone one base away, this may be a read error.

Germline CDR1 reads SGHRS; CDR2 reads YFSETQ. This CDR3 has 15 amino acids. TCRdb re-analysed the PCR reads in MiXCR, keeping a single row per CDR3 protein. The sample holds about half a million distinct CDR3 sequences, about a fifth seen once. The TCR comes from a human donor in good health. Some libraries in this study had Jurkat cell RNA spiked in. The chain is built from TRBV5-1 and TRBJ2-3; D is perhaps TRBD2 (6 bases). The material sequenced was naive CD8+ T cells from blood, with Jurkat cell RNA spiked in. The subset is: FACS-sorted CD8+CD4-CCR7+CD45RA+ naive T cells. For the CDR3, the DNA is TGCGCCAGCAGCTTGGAGGGACTGAACACAGATACGCGGTATTTT. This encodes CASSLEGLNTDTRYF.